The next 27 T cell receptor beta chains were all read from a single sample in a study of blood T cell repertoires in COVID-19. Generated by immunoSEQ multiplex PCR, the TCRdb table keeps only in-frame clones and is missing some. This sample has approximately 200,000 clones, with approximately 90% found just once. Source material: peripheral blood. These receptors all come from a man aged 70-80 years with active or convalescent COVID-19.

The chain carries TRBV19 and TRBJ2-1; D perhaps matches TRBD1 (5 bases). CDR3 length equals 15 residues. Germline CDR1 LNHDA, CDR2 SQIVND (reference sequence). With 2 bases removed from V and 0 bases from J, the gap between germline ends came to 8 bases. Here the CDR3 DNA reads TGTGCCAGTAGTATAAGCAGGGACTCCTACAATGAGCAGTTCTTC. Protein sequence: CASSISRDSYNEQFF.

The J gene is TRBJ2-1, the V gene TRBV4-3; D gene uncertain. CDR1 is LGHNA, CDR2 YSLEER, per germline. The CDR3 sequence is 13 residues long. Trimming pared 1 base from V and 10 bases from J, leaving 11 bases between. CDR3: CASSQVLRSEQFF. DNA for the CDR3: TGCGCCAGCAGCCAAGTGCTACGGTCAGAGCAGTTCTTC.

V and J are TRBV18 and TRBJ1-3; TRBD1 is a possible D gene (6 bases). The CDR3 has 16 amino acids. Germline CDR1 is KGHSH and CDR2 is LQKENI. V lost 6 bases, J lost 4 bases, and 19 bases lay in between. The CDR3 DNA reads TGTGCCAGCTCCCCAGTGCGGGGGGCTTCAGGAAACACCATATATTTT. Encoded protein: CASSPVRGASGNTIYF.

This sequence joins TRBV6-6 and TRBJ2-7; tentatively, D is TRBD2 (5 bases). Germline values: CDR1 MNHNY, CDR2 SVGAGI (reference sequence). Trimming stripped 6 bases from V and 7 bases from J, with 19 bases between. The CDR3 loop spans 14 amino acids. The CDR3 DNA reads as TGTGCCAGCAGCCTTCCTCTAGCCCGAGCTGAGCAGTACTTC. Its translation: CASSLPLARAEQYF.

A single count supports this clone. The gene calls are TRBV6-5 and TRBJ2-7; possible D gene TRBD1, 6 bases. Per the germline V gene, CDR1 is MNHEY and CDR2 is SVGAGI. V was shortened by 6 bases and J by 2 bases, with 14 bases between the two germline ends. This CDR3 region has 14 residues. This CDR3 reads CASRPQGFAYEQYF. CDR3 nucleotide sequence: TGTGCCAGCAGACCCCAGGGGTTCGCCTACGAGCAGTACTTC.

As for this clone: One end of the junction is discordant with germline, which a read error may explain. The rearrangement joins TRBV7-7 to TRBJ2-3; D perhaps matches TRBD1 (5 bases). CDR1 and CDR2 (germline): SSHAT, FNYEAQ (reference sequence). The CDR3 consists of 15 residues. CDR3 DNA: TGTGCTAGCAGCTTAGCCGGTCAGGGCTCAGATACGCAGTATTTT. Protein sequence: CASSLAGQGSDTQYF.

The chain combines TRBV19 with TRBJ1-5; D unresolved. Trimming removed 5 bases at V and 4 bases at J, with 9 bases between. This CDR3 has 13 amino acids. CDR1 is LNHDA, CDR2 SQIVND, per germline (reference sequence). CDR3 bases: TGTGCCAGTAGTGCCACAACAAATCAGCCCCAGCATTTT. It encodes CASSATTNQPQHF.

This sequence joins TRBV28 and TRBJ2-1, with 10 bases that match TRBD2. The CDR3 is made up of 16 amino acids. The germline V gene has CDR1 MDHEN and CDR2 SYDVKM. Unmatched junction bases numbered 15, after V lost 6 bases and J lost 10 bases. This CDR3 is CASSLSGPSGGREQFF. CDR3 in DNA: TGTGCCAGCAGCCTTAGCGGGCCTAGCGGGGGAAGAGAGCAGTTCTTC.

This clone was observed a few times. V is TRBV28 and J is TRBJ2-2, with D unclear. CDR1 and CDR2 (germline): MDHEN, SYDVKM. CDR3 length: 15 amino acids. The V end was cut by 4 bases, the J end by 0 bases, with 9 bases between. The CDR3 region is CASSWAGTNTGELFF. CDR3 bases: TGTGCCAGCAGTTGGGCAGGAACGAACACCGGGGAGCTGTTTTTT.

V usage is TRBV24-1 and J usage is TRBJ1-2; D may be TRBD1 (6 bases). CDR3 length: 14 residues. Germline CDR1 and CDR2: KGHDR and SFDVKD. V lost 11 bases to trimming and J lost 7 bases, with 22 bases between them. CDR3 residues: CAIALSGGAGGYTF. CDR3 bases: TGTGCCATCGCACTCTCCGGGGGGGCTGGTGGCTACACCTTC.

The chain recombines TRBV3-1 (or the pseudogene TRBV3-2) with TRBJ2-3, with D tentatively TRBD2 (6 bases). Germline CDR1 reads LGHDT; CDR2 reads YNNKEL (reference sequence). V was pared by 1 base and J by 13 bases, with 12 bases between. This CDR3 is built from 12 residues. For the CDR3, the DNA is TGTGCCAGCAGCCAAGGGCGGGGTCGAGAGTATTTT. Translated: CASSQGRGREYF.

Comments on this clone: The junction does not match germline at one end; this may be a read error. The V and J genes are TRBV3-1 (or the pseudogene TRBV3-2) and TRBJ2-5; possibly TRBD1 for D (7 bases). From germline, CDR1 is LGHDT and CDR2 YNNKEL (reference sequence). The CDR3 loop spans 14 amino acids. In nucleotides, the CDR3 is TGTGCCAGCAGCCAAGATCCCTCTGCAGGGGGGATCCACTTC. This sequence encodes CASSQDPSAGGIHF.

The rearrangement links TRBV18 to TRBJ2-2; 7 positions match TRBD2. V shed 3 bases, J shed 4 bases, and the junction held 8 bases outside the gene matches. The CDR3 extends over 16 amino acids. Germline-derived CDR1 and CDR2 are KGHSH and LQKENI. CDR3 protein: CASSPLASGFTGELFF. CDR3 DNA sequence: TGTGCCAGCTCACCGCTGGCTAGCGGATTCACCGGGGAGCTGTTTTTT. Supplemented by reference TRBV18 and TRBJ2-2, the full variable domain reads NAGVMQNPRHLVRRRGQEARLRCSPMKGHSHVYWYRQLPEEGLKFMVYLQKENIIDESGMPKERFSAEFPKEGPSILRIQQVVRGDSAAYFCASSPLASGFTGELFFGEGSRLTVL.

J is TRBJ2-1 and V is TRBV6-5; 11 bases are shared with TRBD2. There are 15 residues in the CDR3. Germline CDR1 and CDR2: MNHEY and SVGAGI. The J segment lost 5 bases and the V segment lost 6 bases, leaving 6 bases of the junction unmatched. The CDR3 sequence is CASSATSGNHNEQFF. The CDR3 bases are TGTGCCAGCAGCGCGACTAGCGGGAACCACAATGAGCAGTTCTTC.

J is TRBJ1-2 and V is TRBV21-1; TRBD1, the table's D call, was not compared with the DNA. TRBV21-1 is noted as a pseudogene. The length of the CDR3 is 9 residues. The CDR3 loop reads CASSQGYTF. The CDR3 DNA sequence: TGTGCCAGCAGCCAAGGCTACACCTTC.

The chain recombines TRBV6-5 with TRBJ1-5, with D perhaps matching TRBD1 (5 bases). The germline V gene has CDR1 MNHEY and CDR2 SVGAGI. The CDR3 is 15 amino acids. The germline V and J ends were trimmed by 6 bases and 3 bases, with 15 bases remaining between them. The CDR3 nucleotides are TGTGCCAGCAGATCCCAGGGTTCCCCCAATCAGCCCCAGCATTTT. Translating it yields CASRSQGSPNQPQHF.

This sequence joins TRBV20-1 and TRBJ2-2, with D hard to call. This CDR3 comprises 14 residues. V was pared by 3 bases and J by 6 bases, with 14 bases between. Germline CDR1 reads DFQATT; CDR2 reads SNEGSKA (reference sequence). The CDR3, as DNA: TGCAGTGCTAGTCATCGGCTAGTAGCCGGGGAGCTGTTTTTT. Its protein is CSASHRLVAGELFF.

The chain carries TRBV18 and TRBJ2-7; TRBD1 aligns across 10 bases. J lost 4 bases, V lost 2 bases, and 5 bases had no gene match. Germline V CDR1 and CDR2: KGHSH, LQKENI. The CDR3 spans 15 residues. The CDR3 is CASSPATGGGYEQYF. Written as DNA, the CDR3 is TGTGCCAGCTCACCAGCGACAGGGGGCGGGTACGAGCAGTACTTC.

The DNA of the CDR3 is TGTGCCAGCTCAAGACTAGCGGGGGACGGGTCTGGTACGCAGTATTTT. It encodes CASSRLAGDGSGTQYF. The V and J genes are TRBV18 and TRBJ2-3; 12 positions match TRBD2. The CDR3 loop spans 16 amino acids. V was pared by 5 bases and J by 8 bases, with 11 bases of the junction left unmatched. Germline V gene lookup returns CDR1 KGHSH and CDR2 LQKENI.

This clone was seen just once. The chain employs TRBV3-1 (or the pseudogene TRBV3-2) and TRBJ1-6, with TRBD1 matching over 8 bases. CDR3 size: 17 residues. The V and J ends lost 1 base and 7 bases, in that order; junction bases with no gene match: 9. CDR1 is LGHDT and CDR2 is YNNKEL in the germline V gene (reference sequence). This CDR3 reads CASSQAVTGVGNSPLHF. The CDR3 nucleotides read TGTGCCAGCAGCCAAGCGGTGACAGGGGTCGGCAATTCACCCCTCCACTTT.

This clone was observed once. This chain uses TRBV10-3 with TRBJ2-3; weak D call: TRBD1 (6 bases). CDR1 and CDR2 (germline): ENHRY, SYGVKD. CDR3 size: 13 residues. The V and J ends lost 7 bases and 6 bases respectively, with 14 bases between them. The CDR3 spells CAINRGSIDTQYF. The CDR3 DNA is TGTGCCATCAATAGGGGGAGCATCGATACGCAGTATTTT.

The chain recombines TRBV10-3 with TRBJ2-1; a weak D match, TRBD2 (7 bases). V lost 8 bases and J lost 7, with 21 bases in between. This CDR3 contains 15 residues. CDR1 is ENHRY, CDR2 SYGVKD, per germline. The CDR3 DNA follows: TGTGCCATCTCTAAAGGGGCGGGGGCCCCTAATGAGCAGTTCTTC. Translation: CAISKGAGAPNEQFF.

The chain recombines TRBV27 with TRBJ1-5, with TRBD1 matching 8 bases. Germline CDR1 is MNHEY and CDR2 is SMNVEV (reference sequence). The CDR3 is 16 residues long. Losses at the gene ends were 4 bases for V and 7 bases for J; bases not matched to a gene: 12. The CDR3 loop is CASSSLTGGRKQPQHF. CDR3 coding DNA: TGTGCCAGCAGTTCTTTAACAGGGGGTCGAAAACAGCCCCAGCATTTT.

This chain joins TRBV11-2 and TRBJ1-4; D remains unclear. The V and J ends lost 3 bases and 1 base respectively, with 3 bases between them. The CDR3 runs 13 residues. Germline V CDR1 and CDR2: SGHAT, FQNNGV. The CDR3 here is CASSFQTNEKLFF. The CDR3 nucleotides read TGTGCCAGCAGCTTTCAAACTAATGAAAAACTGTTTTTT.

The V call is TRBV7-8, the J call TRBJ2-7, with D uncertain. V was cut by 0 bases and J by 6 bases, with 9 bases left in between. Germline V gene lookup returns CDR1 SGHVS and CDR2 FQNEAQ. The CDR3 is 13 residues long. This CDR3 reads CASSLAWPGEQYF. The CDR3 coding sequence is TGTGCCAGCAGCTTAGCGTGGCCAGGCGAGCAGTACTTC.

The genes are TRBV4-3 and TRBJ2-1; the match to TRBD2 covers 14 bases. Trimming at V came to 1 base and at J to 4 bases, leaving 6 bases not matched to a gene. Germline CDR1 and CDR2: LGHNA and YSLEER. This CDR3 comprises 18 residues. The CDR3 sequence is CASSQVLTSGRGYNEQFF. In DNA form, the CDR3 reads TGCGCCAGCAGCCAAGTTTTGACTAGCGGGAGGGGTTACAATGAGCAGTTCTTC.

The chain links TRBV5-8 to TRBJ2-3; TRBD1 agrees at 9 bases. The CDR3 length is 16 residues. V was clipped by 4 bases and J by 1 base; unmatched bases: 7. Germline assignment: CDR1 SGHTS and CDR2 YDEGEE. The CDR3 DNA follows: TGTGCCAGCAGCACCTCCGGGACAGGGCGCACAGATACGCAGTATTTT. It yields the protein CASSTSGTGRTDTQYF.